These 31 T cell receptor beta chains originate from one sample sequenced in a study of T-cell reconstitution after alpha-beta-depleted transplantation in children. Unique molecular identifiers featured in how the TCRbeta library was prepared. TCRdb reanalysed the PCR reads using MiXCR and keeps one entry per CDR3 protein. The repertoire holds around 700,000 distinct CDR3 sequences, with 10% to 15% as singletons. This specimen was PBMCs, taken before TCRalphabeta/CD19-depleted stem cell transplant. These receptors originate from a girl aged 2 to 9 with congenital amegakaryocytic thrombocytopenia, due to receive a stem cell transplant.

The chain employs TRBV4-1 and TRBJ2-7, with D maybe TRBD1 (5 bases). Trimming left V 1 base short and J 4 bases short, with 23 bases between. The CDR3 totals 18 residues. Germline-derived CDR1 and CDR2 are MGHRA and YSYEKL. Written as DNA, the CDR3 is TGCGCCAGCAGCCAAGTCGTGATCCTGGGCCAGGGAAGGTACGAGCAGTACTTC. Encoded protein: CASSQVVILGQGRYEQYF.

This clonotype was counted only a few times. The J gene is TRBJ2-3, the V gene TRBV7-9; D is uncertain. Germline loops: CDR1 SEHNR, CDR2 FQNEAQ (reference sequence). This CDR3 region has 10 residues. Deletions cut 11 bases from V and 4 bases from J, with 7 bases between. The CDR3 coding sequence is TGTGCCGCCGCGCCAGATACGCAGTATTTT. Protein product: CAAAPDTQYF.

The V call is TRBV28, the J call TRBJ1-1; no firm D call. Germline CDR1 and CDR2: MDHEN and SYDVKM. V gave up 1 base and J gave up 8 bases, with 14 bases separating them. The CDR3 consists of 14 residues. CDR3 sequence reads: CASSLFGKGPEAFF. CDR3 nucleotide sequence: TGTGCCAGCAGTTTATTCGGAAAAGGGCCCGAAGCTTTCTTT.

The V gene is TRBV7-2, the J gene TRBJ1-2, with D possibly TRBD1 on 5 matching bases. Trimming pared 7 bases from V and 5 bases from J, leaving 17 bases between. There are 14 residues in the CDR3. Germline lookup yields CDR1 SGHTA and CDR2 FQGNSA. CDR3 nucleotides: TGTGCCAGCAACCCGAGGAGGGGAGCTTATGGCTACACCTTC. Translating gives CASNPRRGAYGYTF. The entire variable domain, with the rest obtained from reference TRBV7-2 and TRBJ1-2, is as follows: GAGVSQSPSNKVTEKGKDVELRCDPISGHTALYWYRQSLGQGLEFLIYFQGNSAPDKSGLPSDRFSAERTGGSVSTLTIQRTQQEDSAVYLCASNPRRGAYGYTFGSGTRLTVV.

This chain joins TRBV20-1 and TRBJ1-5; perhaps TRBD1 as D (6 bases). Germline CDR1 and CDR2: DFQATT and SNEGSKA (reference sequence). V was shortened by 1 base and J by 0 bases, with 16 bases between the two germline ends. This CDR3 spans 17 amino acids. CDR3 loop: CSARALQGLYSNQPQHF. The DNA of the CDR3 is TGCAGTGCTAGAGCGCTCCAGGGGCTATATAGCAATCAGCCCCAGCATTTT.

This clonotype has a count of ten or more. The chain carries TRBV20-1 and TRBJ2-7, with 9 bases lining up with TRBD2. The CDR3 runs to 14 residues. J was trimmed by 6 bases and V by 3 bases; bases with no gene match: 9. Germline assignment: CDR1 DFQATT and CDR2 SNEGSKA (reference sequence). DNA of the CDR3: TGCAGTGCTAGTCGGGTGCGGGAGGGTGCCGAGCAGTACTTC. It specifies CSASRVREGAEQYF.

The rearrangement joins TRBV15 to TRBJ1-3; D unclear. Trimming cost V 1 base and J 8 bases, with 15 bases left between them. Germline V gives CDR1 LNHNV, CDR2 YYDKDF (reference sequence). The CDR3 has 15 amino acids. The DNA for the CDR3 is TGTGCCACCAGCAGAGCGTGGTCAGCGGCAGACACCATATATTTT. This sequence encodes CATSRAWSAADTIYF.

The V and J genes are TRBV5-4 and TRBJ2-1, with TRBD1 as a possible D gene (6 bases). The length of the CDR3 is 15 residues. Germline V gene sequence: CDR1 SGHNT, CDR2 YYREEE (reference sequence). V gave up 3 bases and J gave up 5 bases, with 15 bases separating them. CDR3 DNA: TGTGCCAGCAGCTCCAGGACAGCTCAAGACAATGAGCAGTTCTTC. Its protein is CASSSRTAQDNEQFF.

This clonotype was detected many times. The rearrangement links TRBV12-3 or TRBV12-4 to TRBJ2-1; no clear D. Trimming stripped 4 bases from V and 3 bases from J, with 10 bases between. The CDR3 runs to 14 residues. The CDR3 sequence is CASSSQRSYNEQFF. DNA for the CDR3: TGTGCCAGCAGTTCTCAGCGTAGCTACAATGAGCAGTTCTTC.

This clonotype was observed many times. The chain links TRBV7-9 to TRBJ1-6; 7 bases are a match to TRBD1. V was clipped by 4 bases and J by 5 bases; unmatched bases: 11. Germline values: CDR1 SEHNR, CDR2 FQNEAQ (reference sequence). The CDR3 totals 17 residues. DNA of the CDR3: TGTGCCAGCAGCTCATATTACCGGGACAGAGATAATTCACCCCTCCACTTT. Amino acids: CASSSYYRDRDNSPLHF.

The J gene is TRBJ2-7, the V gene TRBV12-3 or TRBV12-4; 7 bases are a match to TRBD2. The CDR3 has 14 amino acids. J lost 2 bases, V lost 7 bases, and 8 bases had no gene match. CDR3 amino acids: CASKAGTNTYEQYF. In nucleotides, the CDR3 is TGTGCCAGCAAGGCCGGGACTAATACCTACGAGCAGTACTTC.

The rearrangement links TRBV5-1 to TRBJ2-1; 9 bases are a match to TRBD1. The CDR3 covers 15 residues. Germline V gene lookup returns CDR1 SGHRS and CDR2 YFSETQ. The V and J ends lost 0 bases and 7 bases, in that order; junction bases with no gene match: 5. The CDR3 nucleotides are TGCGCCAGCAGCTTGGACTTCGGGACAGGGAATGAGCAGTTCTTC. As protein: CASSLDFGTGNEQFF.

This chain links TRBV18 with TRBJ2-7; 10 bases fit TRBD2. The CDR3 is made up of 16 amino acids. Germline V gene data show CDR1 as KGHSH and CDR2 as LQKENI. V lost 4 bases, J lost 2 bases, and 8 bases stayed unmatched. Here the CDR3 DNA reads TGTGCCAGCTCACGTCCTAGCGGGAGTACCCCCTACGAGCAGTACTTC. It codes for CASSRPSGSTPYEQYF.

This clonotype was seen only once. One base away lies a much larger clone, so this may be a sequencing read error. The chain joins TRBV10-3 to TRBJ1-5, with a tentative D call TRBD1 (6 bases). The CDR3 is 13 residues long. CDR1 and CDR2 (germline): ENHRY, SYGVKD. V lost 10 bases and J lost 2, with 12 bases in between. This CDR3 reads CATTGIGNQPQHF. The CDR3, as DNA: TGTGCCACCACAGGGATCGGCAATCAGCCCCAGCATTTT.

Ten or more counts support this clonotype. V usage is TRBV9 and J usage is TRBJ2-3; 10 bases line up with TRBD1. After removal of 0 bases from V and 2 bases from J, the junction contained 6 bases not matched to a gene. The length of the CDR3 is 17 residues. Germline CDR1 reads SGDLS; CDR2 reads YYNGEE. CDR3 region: CASSVVGTGVFTDTQYF. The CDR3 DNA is TGTGCCAGCAGCGTAGTTGGGACAGGGGTATTCACAGATACGCAGTATTTT. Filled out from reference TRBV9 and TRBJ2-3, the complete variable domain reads DSGVTQTPKHLITATGQRVTLRCSPRSGDLSVYWYQQSLDQGLQFLIQYYNGEERAKGNILERFSAQQFPDLHSELNLSSLELGDSALYFCASSVVGTGVFTDTQYFGPGTRLTVL.

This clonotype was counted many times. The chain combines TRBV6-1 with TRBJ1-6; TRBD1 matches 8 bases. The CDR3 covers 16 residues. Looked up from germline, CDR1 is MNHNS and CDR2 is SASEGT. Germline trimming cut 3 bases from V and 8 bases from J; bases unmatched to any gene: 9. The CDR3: CASSDIFGTGYSPLHF. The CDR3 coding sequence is TGTGCCAGCAGTGACATCTTCGGGACAGGCTATTCACCCCTCCACTTT.

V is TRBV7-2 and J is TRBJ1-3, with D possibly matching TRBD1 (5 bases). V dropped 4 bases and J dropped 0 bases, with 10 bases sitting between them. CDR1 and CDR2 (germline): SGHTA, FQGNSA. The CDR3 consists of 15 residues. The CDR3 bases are TGTGCCAGCAGCTGGCAGGGCTACTCTGGAAACACCATATATTTT. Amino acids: CASSWQGYSGNTIYF.

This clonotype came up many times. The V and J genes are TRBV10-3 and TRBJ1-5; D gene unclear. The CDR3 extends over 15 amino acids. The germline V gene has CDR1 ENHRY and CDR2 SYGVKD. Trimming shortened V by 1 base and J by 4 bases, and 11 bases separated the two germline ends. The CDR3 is CAISEFAGRNQPQHF. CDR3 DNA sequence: TGTGCCATCAGTGAGTTCGCAGGCCGGAATCAGCCCCAGCATTTT.

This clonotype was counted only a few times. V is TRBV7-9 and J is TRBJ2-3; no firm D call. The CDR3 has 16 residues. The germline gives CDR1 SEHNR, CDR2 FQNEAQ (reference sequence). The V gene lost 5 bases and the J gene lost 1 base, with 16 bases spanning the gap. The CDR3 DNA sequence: TGTGCCAGCAGCCCCGGGCTCCTCGGCGGCACAGATACGCAGTATTTT. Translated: CASSPGLLGGTDTQYF. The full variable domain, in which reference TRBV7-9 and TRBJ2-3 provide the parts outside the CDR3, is DTGVSQNPRHKITKRGQNVTFRCDPISEHNRLYWYRQTLGQGPEFLTYFQNEAQLEKSRLLSDRFSAERPKGSFSTLEIQRTEQGDSAMYLCASSPGLLGGTDTQYFGPGTRLTVL.

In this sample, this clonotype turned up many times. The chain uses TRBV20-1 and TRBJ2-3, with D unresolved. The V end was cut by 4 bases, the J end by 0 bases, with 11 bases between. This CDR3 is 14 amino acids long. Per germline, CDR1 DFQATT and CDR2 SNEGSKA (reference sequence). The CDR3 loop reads CSANRRASTDTQYF. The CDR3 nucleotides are TGCAGTGCTAATAGACGGGCGAGCACAGATACGCAGTATTTT.

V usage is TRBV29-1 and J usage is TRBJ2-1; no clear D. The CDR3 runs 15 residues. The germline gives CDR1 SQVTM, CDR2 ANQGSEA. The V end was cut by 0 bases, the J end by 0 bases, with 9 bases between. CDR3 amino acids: CSVEDLSSSYNEQFF. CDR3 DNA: TGCAGCGTTGAAGATCTTAGCAGCTCCTACAATGAGCAGTTCTTC.

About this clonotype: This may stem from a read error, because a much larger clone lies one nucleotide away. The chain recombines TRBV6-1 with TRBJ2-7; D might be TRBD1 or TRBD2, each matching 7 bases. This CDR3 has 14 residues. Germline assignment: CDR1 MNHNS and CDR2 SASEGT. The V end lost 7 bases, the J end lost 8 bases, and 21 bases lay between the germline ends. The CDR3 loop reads CASKPRAGGDKQYF. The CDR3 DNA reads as TGTGCCAGCAAGCCCCGGGCAGGGGGGGATAAGCAGTACTTC.

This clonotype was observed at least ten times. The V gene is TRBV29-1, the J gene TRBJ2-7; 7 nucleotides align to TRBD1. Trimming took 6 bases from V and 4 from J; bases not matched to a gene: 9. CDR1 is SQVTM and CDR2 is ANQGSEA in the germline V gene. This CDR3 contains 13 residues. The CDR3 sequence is CSVRGQTFYEQYF. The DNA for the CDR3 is TGCAGCGTCCGGGGACAGACATTTTACGAGCAGTACTTC.

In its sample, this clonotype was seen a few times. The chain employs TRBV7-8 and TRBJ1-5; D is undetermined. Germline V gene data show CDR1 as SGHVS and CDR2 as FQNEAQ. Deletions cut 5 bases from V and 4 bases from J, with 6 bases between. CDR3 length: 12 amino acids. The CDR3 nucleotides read TGTGCCAGCAGCCCCAAGAATCAGCCCCAGCATTTT. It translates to CASSPKNQPQHF.

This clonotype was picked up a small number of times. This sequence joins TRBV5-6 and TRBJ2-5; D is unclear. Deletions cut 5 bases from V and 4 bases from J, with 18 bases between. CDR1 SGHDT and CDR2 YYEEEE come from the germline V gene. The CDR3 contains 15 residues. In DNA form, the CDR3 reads TGTGCCAGCAGGTCCGGGCCCTTCGAAACAGAGACCCAGTACTTC. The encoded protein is CASRSGPFETETQYF.

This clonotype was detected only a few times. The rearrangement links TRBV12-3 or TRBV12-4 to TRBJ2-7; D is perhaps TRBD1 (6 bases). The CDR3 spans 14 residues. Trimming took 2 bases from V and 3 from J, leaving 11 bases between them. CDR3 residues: CASSLSDSFYEQYF. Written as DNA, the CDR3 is TGTGCCAGCAGTTTATCGGACAGTTTCTACGAGCAGTACTTC.

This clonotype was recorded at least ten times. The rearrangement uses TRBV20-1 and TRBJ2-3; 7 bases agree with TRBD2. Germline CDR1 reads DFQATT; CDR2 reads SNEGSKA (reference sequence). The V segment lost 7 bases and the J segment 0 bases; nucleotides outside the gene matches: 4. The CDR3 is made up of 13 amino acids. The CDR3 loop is CSGGRESTDTQYF. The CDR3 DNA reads TGCAGTGGAGGGAGGGAAAGCACAGATACGCAGTATTTT.

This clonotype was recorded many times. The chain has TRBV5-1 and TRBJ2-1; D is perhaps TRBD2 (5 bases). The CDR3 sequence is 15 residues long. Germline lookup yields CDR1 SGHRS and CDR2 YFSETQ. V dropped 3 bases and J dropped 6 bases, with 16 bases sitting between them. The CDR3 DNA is TGCGCCAGCAGCTCTCGAGACTACCTGAGCAATGAGCAGTTCTTC. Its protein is CASSSRDYLSNEQFF.

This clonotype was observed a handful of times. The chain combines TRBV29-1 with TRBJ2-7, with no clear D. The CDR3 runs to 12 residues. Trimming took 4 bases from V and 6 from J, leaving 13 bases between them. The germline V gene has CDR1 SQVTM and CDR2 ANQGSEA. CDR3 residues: CSVVGLVSEQYF. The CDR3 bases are TGCAGCGTTGTAGGTTTAGTTTCCGAGCAGTACTTC.

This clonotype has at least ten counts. The DNA for the CDR3 is TGTGCCAGCAGTTACCCTCCCGGGAGTTCCTACAATGAGCAGTTCTTC. It specifies CASSYPPGSSYNEQFF. V is TRBV6-2 or TRBV6-3 and J is TRBJ2-1; maybe TRBD2 (6 bases). V was pared by 2 bases and J by 1 base, with 12 bases between. CDR3 length: 16 residues. The germline CDR1 and CDR2 sequences are MNHEY and SVGEGT.

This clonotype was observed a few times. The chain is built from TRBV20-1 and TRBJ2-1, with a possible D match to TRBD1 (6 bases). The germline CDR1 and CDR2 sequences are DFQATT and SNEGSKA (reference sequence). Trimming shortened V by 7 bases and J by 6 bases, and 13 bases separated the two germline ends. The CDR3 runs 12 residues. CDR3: CSVKTGFNEQFF. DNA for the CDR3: TGCAGTGTTAAAACAGGGTTCAATGAGCAGTTCTTC.